This T cell receptor beta chain was recovered during a study of lymphopenia after photon versus proton radiotherapy. V lost 5 bases and J 1 base, leaving 6 bases between the germline ends. The germline CDR1 and CDR2 sequences are KGHSH and LQKENI. CDR3 length equals 13 residues. Here immunoSEQ multiplex PCR was the method, and the copy in TCRdb shows in-frame clones only, minus some. Among approximately 160,000 clones listed, less than 90% were seen once. The chain employs TRBV18 and TRBJ1-5, with D hard to call. The specimen comprised peripheral blood, sampled from a patient treated with photon-based radiotherapy. The sequence was collected from a man aged 50 to 60 with gastric cancer. DNA for the CDR3: TGTGCCAGCTCAGAGGGAAGCAATCAGCCCCAGCATTTT. This sequence encodes CASSEGSNQPQHF.